Listed here are 10 T cell receptor beta chains from one sample, sequenced in a study of vaccination and CD4 T cells after COVID-19. With the Oncomine TCR Beta short-read assay, DNA from cultured CD4+ T cells was sequenced. TCRdb used MiXCR to reprocess the PCR reads, holding one entry per CDR3 protein. The data contain roughly 15,000 distinct CDR3 sequences, around three fifths of them singletons. These receptors are not linked to any known antigen. Sample treatment: 10-day PBMC culture with coronavirus spike peptide pools or control peptides (ViraFEST assay). The sequenced material came from CD4+ T cells from blood, cultured in vitro. The receptors shown here come from a human donor who had recovered from COVID-19.

The chain employs TRBV5-4 and TRBJ2-1, with 10 bases fitting TRBD2. The CDR3 runs to 15 residues. CDR1 and CDR2 (germline): SGHNT, YYREEE (reference sequence). The J segment lost 4 bases and the V segment lost 1 base, leaving 2 bases of the junction unmatched. CDR3 in amino acids: CASSLTSGVYNEQFF. For the CDR3, the DNA is TGTGCCAGCAGCTTGACTAGCGGGGTATACAATGAGCAGTTCTTC.

This clonotype was observed a few times. The chain links TRBV20-1 to TRBJ1-6; D remains unclear. V was pared by 0 bases and J by 2 bases, with 5 bases between. The V gene's germline CDR1 is DFQATT and CDR2 SNEGSKA (reference sequence). The CDR3 extends over 14 amino acids. CDR3 in DNA: TGCAGTGCTAGAGATCCGGCCTATAATTCACCCCTCCACTTT. This translates into CSARDPAYNSPLHF.

This clonotype turned up a few times. V gene TRBV27 combines with J gene TRBJ1-2; TRBD1 is a possible D gene (5 bases). This CDR3 has 14 residues. Germline CDR1 is MNHEY and CDR2 is SMNVEV (reference sequence). The CDR3 DNA reads as TGTGCAACTCGGCTAGCCTCACCGGGGGATGGCTACACCTTC. This gives the protein CATRLASPGDGYTF.

The chain joins TRBV12-3 or TRBV12-4 to TRBJ1-1; 7 bases map to TRBD1. The CDR3 runs 13 residues. Trimming took 3 bases from V and 11 from J; bases not matched to a gene: 9. The CDR3 nucleotides are TGTGCCAGCAGTTTCACAGGGGCCGGATATGCTTTCTTT. Translated, it gives CASSFTGAGYAFF.

V gene TRBV6-1 combines with J gene TRBJ1-2; 8 positions match TRBD1. The V gene's germline CDR1 is MNHNS and CDR2 SASEGT. The ends lost 7 bases at V and 6 bases at J; junction bases unmatched: 13. CDR3 length: 15 residues. Here the CDR3 DNA reads TGTGCCAGCACAGGCCGGACAGGGCTTTTGGATGGCTACACCTTC. Its protein is CASTGRTGLLDGYTF.

This clonotype was seen a handful of times. V gene TRBV20-1 combines with J gene TRBJ1-2, with D tentatively TRBD1 (5 bases). The germline V and J ends were trimmed by 8 bases and 4 bases, with 14 bases remaining between them. Germline CDR1 and CDR2: DFQATT and SNEGSKA (reference sequence). This CDR3 region has 12 residues. This chain's CDR3 is CSMGGSGYGYTF. CDR3 DNA: TGCAGTATGGGGGGGTCGGGCTATGGCTACACCTTC.

The chain is built from TRBV7-9 and TRBJ2-1; 12 bases align to TRBD2. V dropped 4 bases and J dropped 6; count of bases not matched to a gene: 7. Germline V gene lookup returns CDR1 SEHNR and CDR2 FQNEAQ (reference sequence). CDR3 size: 16 residues. Written as DNA, the CDR3 is TGTGCCAGCAGCTCCCGACTAGCGGGAGAGGCCAATGAGCAGTTCTTC. Translation gives CASSSRLAGEANEQFF.

This clonotype was detected a few times. The CDR3 loop reads CSARDPQAGDGGYTF. The CDR3 DNA follows: TGCAGTGCTAGAGATCCCCAGGCCGGGGACGGCGGCTACACCTTC. The chain uses TRBV20-1 and TRBJ1-2; TRBD1 might be the D (5 bases). Trimming shortened V by 0 bases and J by 8 bases, and 19 bases separated the two germline ends. Looked up from germline, CDR1 is DFQATT and CDR2 is SNEGSKA (reference sequence). The CDR3 loop spans 15 amino acids.

This clonotype has only a few counts. The chain employs TRBV20-1 and TRBJ2-5; 13 bases are a match to TRBD2. Germline values: CDR1 DFQATT, CDR2 SNEGSKA (reference sequence). This CDR3 is built from 14 residues. The CDR3 DNA reads as TGCAGAGCAACTAGCGGGAGGGCCCGGGAGACCCAGTACTTC. This translates into CRATSGRARETQYF.

This clonotype occurred a few times. This sequence joins TRBV14 and TRBJ2-3; D is uncertain. Trimming removed 0 bases from V and 4 bases from J, with 11 bases in between. Germline V gene sequence: CDR1 SGHDN, CDR2 FVKESK. The CDR3 length is 15 residues. The CDR3 region is CASSQDGIWADTQYF. The CDR3 DNA reads TGTGCCAGCAGCCAAGATGGCATTTGGGCAGATACGCAGTATTTT.